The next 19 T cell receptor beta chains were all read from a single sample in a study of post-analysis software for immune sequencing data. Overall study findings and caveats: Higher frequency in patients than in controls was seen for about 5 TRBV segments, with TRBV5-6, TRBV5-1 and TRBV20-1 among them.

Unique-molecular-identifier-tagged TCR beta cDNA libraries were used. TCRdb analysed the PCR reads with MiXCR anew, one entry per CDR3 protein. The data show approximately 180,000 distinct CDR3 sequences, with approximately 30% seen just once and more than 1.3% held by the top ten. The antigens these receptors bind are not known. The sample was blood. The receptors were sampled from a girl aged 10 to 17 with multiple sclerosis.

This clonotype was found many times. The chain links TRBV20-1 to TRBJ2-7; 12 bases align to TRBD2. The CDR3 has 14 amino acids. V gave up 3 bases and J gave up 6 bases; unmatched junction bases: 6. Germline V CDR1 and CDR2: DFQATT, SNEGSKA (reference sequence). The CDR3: CSASGTSGSGEQYF. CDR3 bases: TGCAGTGCTAGTGGGACTAGCGGGTCGGGCGAGCAGTACTTC.

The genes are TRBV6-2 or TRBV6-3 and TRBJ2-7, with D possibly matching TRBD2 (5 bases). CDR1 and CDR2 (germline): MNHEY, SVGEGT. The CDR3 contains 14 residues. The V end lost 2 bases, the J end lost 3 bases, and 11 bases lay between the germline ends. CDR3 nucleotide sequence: TGTGCCAGCAGTTACCACCAGGAGGACTACGAGCAGTACTTC. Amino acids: CASSYHQEDYEQYF.

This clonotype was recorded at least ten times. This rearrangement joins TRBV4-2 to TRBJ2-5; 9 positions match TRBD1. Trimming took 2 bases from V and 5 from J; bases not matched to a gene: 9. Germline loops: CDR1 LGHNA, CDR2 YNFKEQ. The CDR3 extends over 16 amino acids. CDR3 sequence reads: CASSQNLGTGLETQYF. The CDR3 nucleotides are TGTGCCAGCAGCCAAAATCTGGGGACAGGGCTGGAGACCCAGTACTTC.

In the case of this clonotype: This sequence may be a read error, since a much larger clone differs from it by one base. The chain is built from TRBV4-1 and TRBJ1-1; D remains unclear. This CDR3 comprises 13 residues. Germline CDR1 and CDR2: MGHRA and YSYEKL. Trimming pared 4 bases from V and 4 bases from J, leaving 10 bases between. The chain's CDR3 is CASSLQITTEAFF. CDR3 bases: TGCGCCAGCAGCCTCCAGATAACCACTGAAGCTTTCTTT.

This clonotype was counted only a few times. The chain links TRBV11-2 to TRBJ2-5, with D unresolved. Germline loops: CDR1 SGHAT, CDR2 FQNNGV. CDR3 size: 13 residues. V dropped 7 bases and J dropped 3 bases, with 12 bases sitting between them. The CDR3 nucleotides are TGTGCCAGCACCTGGAGAACTGAAGAGACCCAGTACTTC. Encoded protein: CASTWRTEETQYF.

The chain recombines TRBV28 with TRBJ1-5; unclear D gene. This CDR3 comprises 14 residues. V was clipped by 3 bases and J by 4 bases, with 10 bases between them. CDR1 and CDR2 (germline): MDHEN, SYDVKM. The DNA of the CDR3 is TGTGCCAGCAGTTTTATCCGGGAGAATCAGCCCCAGCATTTT. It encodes CASSFIRENQPQHF. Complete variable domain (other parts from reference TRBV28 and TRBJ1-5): DVKVTQSSRYLVKRTGEKVFLECVQDMDHENMFWYRQDPGLGLRLIYFSYDVKMKEKGDIPEGYSVSREKKERFSLILESASTNQTSMYLCASSFIRENQPQHFGDGTRLSIL.

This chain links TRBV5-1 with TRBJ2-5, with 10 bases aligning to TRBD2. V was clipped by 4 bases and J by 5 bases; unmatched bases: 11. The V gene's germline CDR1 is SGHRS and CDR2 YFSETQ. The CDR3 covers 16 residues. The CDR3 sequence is CASSLGLARTGETQYF. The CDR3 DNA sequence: TGCGCCAGCAGCCTGGGACTAGCGAGGACGGGGGAGACCCAGTACTTC. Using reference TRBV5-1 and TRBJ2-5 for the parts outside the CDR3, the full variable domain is KAGVTQTPRYLIKTRGQQVTLSCSPISGHRSVSWYQQTPGQGLQFLFEYFSETQRNKGNFPGRFSGRQFSNSRSEMNVSTLELGDSALYLCASSLGLARTGETQYFGPGTRLLVL.

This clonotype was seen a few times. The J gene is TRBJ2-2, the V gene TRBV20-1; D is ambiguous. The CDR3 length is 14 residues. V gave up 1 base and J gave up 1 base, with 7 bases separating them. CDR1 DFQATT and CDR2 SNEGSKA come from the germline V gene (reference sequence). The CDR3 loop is CSARGSRNTGELFF. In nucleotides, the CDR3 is TGCAGTGCTAGAGGAAGCAGGAACACCGGGGAGCTGTTTTTT.

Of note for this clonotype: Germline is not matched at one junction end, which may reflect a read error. This CDR3 reads CASSLLGQGLYNERFF. In nucleotides, the CDR3 is TGTGCCAGCAGCTTATTGGGTCAGGGTCTATACAATGAGCGGTTCTTC. The gene calls are TRBV7-9 and TRBJ2-1; D perhaps matches TRBD1 (5 bases). The CDR3 is made up of 16 amino acids. Germline V gives CDR1 SEHNR, CDR2 FQNEAQ (reference sequence).

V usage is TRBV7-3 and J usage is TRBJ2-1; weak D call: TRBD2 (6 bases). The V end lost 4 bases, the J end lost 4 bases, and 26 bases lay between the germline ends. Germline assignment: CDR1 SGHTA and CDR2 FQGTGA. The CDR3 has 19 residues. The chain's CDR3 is CASSSSLPVAGPPYNEQFF. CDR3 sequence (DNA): TGTGCCAGCAGCTCCTCCCTTCCCGTGGCGGGGCCCCCGTACAATGAGCAGTTCTTC.

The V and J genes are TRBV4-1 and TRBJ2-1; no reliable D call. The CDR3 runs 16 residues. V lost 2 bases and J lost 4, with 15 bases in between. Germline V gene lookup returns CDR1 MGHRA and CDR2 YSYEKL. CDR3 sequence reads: CASSQHDSSVYNEQFF. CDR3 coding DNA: TGCGCCAGCAGCCAACACGACTCGTCCGTGTACAATGAGCAGTTCTTC.

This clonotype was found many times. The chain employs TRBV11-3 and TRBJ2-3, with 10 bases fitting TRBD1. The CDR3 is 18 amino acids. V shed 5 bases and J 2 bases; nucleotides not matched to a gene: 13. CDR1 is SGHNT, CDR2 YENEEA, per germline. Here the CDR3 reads CASSPGTGDSRNTDTQYF. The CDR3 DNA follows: TGTGCCAGCAGCCCCGGGACAGGGGATAGTAGGAACACAGATACGCAGTATTTT.

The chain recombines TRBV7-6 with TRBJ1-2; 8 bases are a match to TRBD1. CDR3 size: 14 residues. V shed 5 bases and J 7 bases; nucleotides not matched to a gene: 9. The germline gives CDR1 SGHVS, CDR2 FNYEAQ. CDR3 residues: CASSATTGVGGYTF. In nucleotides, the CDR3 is TGTGCCAGCAGCGCAACGACAGGGGTTGGTGGCTACACCTTC.

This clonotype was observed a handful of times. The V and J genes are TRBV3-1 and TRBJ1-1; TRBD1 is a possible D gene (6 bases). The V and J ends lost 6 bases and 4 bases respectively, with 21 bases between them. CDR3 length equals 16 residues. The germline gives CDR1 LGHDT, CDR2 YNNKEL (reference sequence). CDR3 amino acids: CASSLRTVRGGTEAFF. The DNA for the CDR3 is TGTGCCAGCAGTCTTCGGACGGTTCGAGGGGGCACTGAAGCTTTCTTT.

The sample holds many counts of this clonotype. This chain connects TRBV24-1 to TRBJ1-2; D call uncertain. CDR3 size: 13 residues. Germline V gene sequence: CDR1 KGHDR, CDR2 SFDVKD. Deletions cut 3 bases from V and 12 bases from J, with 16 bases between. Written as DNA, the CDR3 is TGTGCCACCAGTGATCTGGCCCAAACTTGGGACACCTTC. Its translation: CATSDLAQTWDTF.

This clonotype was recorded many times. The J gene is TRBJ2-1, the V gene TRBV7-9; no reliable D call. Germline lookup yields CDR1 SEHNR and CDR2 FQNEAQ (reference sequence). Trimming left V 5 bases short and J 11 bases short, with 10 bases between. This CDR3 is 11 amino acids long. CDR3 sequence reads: CASSPSEKQFF. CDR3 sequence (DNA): TGTGCCAGCAGCCCAAGCGAGAAGCAGTTCTTC. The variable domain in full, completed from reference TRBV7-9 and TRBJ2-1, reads DTGVSQNPRHKITKRGQNVTFRCDPISEHNRLYWYRQTLGQGPEFLTYFQNEAQLEKSRLLSDRFSAERPKGSFSTLEIQRTEQGDSAMYLCASSPSEKQFFGPGTRLTVL.

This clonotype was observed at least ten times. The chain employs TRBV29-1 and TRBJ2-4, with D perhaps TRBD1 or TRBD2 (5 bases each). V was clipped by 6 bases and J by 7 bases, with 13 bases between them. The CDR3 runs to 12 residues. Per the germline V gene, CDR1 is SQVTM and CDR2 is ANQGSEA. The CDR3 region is CSVGEEGNIQYF. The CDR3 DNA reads TGCAGCGTGGGCGAAGAGGGGAACATTCAGTACTTC.

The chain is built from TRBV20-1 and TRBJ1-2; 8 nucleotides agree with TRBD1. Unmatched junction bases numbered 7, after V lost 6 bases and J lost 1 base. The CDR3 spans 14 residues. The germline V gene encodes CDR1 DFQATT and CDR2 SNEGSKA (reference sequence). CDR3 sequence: CSARGQVINYGYTF. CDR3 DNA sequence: TGCAGTGCACGGGGACAGGTGATTAACTATGGCTACACCTTC.

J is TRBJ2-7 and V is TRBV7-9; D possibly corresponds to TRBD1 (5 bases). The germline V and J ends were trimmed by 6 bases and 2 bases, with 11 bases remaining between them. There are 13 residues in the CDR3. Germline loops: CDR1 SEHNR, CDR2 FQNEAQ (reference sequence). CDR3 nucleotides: TGTGCCAGCAGGGACACTTTAACCTACGAGCAGTACTTC. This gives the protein CASRDTLTYEQYF.